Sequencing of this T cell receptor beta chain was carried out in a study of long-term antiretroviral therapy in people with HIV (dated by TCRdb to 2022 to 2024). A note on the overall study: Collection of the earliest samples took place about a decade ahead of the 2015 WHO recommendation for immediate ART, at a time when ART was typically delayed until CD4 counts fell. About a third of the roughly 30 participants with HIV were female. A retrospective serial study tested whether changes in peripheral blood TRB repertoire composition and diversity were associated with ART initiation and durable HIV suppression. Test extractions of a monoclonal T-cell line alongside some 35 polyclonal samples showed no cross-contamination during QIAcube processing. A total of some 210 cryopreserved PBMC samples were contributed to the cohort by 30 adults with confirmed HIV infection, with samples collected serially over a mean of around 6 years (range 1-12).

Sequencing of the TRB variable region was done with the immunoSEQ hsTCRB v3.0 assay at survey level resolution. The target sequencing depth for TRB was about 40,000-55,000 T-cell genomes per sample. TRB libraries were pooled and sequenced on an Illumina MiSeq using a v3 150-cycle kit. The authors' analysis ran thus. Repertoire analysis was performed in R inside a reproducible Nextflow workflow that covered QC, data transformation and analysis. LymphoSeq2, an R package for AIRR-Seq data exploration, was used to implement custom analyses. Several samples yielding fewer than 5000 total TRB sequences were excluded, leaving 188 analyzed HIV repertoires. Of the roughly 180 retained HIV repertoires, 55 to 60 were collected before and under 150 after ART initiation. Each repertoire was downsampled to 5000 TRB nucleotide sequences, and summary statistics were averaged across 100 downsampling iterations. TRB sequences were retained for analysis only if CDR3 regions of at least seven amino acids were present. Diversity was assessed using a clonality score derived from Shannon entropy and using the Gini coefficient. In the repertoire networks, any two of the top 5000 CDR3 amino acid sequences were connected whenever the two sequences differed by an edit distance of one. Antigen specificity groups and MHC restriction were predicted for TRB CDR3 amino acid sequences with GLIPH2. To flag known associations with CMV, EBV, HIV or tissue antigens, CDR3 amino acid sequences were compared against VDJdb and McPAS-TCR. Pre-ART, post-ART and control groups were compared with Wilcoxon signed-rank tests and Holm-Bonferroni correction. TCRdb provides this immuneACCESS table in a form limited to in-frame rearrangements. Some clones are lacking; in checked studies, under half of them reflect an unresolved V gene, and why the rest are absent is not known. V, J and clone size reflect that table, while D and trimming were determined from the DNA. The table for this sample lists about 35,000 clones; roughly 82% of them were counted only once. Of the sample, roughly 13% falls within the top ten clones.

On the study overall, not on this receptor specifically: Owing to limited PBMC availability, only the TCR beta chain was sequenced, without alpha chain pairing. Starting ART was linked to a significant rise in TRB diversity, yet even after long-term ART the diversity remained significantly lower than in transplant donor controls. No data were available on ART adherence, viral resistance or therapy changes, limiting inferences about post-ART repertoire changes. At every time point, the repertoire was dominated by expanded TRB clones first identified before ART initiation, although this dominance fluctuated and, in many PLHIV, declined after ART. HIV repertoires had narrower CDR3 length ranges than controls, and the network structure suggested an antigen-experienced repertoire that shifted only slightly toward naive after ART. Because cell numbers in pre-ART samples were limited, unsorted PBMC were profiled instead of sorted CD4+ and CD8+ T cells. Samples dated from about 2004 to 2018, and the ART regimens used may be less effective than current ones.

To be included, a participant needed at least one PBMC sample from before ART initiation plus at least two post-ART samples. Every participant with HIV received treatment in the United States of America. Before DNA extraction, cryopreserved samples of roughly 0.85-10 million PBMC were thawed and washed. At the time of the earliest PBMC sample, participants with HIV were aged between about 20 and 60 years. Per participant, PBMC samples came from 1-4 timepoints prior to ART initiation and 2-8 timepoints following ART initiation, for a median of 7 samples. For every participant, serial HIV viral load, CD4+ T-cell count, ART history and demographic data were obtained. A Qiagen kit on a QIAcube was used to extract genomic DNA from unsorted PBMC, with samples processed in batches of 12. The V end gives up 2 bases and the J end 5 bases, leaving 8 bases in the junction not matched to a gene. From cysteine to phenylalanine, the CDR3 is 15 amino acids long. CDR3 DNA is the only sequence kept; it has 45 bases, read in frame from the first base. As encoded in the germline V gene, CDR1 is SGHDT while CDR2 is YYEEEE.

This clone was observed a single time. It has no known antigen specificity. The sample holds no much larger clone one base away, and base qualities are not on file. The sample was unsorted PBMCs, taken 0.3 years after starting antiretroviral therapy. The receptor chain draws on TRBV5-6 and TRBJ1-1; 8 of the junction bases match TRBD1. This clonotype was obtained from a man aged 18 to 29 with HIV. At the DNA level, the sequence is TGTGCCAGCAGCTTTAAGGACAGGGTGGGAACTGAAGCTTTCTTT. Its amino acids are CASSFKDRVGTEAFF.